What follows describes a single T cell receptor beta chain. The antigen is undetermined. The data originate from a study of vaccination and CD4 T cells after COVID-19. The Oncomine TCR Beta short-read assay was applied to DNA of cultured CD4+ T cells. TCRdb processed the PCR reads anew with MiXCR; each CDR3 protein has one entry. Here the sample spans approximately 20,000 distinct CDR3 sequences, more than 45% being singletons. Treatment here: 10-day PBMC culture with coronavirus spike peptide pools or control peptides (ViraFEST assay). Antigen-specific T cells were expanded with peptide pools by ViraFEST, and TCRs were then sequenced. The source of this sequence is a human donor who had recovered from COVID-19. Sequencing used CD4+ T cells from blood, cultured in vitro, obtained after SARS-CoV-2 vaccination.

The CDR3 DNA is TGTGCCAGCAGCCCTTTTGGGGTAAGCAATCAGCCCCAGCATTTT. It encodes CASSPFGVSNQPQHF. V usage is TRBV4-2 and J usage is TRBJ1-5, with no clear D. Germline-derived CDR1 and CDR2 are LGHNA and YNFKEQ. This CDR3 comprises 15 residues. The V end was cut by 4 bases, the J end by 1 base, with 11 bases between.